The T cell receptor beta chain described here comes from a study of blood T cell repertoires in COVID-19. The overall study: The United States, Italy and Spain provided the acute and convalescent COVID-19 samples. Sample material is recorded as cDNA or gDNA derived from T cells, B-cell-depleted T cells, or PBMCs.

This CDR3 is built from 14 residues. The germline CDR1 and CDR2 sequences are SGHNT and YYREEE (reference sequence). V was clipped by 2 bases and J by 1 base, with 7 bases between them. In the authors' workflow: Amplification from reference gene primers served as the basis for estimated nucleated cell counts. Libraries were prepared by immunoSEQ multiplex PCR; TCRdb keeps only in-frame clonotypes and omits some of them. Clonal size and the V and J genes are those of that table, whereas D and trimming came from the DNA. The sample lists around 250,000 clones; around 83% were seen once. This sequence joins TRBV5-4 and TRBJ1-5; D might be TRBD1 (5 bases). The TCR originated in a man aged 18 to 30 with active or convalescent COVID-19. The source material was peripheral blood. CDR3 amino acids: CASSFGGSNQPQHF. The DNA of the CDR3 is TGTGCCAGCAGCTTTGGGGGGAGCAATCAGCCCCAGCATTTT.